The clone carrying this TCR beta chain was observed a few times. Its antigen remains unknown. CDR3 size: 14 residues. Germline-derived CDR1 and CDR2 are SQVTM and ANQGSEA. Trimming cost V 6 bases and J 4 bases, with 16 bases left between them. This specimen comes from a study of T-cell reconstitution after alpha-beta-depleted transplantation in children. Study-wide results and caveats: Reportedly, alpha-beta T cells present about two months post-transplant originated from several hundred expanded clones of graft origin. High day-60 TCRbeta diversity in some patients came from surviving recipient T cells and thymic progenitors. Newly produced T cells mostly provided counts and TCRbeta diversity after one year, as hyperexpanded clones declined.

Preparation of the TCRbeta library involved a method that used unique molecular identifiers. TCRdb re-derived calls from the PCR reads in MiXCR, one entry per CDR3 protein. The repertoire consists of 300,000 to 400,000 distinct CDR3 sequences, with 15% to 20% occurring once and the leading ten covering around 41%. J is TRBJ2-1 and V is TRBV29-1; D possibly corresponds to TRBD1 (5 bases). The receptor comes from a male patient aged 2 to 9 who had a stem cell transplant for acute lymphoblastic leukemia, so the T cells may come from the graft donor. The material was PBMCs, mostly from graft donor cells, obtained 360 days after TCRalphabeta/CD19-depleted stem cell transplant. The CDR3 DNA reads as TGCAGCGTAGACAGTCTTAGCTTATACAATGAGCAGTTCTTC. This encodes CSVDSLSLYNEQFF.